This TCR beta chain is drawn from a study of T cell repertoires in ileal Crohn's disease. Study summary: At surgery, about 36% of patients smoked, with median disease duration approximately 8 years.

This clone was found a few times. Assay used: immunoSEQ multiplex PCR; TCRdb lists only in-frame clones, some missing. Among approximately 15,000 clones listed, roughly 84% were seen once. This receptor was identified in an adult with Crohn's disease. Sequencing was carried out using ileal tissue.

CDR3 coding DNA: TGTGCCAGCAGTTACCGGGACAGGAGTAGAGATACGCAGTATTTT. This encodes CASSYRDRSRDTQYF. V gene TRBV6-5 combines with J gene TRBJ2-3, with 8 positions matching TRBD1. J gave up 5 bases and V 2 bases, and 6 bases lay outside the gene matches. The CDR3 is made up of 15 amino acids. The germline gives CDR1 MNHEY, CDR2 SVGAGI.